This TCR beta chain appears in the sequencing data of a study of persistence of HIV-infected CD4 T cells. Cells were stimulated nonspecifically with anti-CD3/anti-CD28 magnetic beads. CD4+ T cells upregulating both CD40 ligand and CD69 were sorted as responding cells. Suppressive ART was started during chronic HIV-1 infection in these adults. Stimulated PBMCs had first been depleted of CD8+ T cells. Germline CDR1 and CDR2: ENHRY and SYGVKD. Trimming at V came to 9 bases and at J to 3 bases, leaving 3 bases not matched to a gene. The CDR3 consists of 15 residues. Sequencing used immunoSEQ version 4 in survey mode. Assay used: immunoSEQ multiplex PCR; TCRdb lists only in-frame clones, some missing. The table records about 43,000 clones, about 89% of them present only once. In regard to this clone: What it binds is not known.

Sequencing used CD4+ T cells sorted from PBMCs after approximately 19-hour stimulation, obtained from a patient who received antiretroviral therapy. This TCR derives from an adult man with HIV who was CMV-seropositive. V usage is TRBV10-3 and J usage is TRBJ2-2; 14 bases line up with TRBD2. In DNA, the CDR3 is TGTGCCATAGGGACTAGCGGGGGCCACACCGGGGAGCTGTTTTTT. This codes for CAIGTSGGHTGELFF.